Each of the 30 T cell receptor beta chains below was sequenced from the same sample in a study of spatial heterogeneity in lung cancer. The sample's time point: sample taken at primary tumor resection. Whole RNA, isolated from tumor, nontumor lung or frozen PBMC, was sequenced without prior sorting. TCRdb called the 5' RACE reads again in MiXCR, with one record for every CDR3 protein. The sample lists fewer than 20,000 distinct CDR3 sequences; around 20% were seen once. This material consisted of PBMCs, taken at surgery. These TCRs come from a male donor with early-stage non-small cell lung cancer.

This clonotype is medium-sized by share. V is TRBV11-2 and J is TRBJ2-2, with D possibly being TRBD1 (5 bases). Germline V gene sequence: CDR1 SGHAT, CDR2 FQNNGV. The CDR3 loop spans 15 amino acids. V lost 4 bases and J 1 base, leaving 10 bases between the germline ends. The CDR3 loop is CASSYNRLNTGELFF. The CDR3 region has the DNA TGTGCCAGCAGCTACAACAGGCTGAACACCGGGGAGCTGTTTTTT. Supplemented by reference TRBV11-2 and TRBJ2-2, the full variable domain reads EAGVAQSPRYKIIEKRQSVAFWCNPISGHATLYWYQQILGQGPKLLIQFQNNGVVDDSQLPKDRFSAERLKGVDSTLKIQPAKLEDSAVYLCASSYNRLNTGELFFGEGSRLTVL.

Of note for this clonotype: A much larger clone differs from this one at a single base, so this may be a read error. The CDR3: CASSLGADHNTDTQYF. The CDR3 DNA reads as TGCGCCAGCAGCTTGGGGGCGGACCATAACACAGATACGCAGTATTTT. The rearrangement links TRBV5-1 to TRBJ2-3; D not certain. The ends were cut back, 0 bases at V and 2 bases at J, with 13 bases in the middle. Germline V gene lookup returns CDR1 SGHRS and CDR2 YFSETQ. The CDR3 loop spans 16 amino acids.

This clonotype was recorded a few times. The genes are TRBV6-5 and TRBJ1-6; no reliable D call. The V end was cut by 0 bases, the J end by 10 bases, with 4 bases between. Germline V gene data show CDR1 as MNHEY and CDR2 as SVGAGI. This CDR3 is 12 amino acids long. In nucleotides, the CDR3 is TGTGCCAGCAGTTACTCCGGCTCACCCCTCCACTTT. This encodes CASSYSGSPLHF.

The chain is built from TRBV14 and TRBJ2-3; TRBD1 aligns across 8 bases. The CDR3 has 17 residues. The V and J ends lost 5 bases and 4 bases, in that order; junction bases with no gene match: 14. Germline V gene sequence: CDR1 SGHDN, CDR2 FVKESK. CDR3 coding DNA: TGTGCCAGCAGCGCAACAGGGGGATTTTTCGTCGCAGATACGCAGTATTTT. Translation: CASSATGGFFVADTQYF.

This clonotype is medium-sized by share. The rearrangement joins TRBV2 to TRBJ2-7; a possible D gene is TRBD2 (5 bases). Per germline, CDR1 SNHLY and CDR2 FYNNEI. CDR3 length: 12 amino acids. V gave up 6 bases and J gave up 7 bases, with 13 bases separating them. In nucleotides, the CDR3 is TGTGCCAGCAGGCGGGCCGAAAGGGAGCAGTACTTC. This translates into CASRRAEREQYF.

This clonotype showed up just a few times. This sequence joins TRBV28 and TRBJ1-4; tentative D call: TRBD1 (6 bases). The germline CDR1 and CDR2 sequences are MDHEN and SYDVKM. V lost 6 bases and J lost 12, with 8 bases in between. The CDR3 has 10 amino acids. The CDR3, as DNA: TGTGCCAGCAGGCACAGGGAACTGTTTTTT. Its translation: CASRHRELFF. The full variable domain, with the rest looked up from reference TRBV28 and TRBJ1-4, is DVKVTQSSRYLVKRTGEKVFLECVQDMDHENMFWYRQDPGLGLRLIYFSYDVKMKEKGDIPEGYSVSREKKERFSLILESASTNQTSMYLCASRHRELFFGSGTQLSVL.

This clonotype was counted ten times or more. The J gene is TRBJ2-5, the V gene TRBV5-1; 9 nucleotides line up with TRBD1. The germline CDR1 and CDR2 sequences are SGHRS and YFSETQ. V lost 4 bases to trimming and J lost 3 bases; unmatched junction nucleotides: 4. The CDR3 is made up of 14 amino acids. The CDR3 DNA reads TGCGCCAGCAGCCCTCGACAGGGGGAAGAGACCCAGTACTTC. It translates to CASSPRQGEETQYF.

The CDR3 reads CASSLGIGEQYF. In nucleotides, the CDR3 is TGTGCCAGCAGCTTAGGGATAGGAGAGCAGTACTTC. The V call is TRBV7-8, the J call TRBJ2-7; D ambiguous. Germline CDR1 and CDR2: SGHVS and FQNEAQ. Trimming took off 1 base at V and 7 bases at J, with 8 bases between the two ends. The CDR3 consists of 12 residues. Full variable domain (rest looked up from reference TRBV7-8 and TRBJ2-7): GAGVSQSPRYKVAKRGQDVALRCDPISGHVSLFWYQQALGQGPEFLTYFQNEAQLDKSGLPSDRFFAERPEGSVSTLKIQRTQQEDSAVYLCASSLGIGEQYFGPGTRLTVT.

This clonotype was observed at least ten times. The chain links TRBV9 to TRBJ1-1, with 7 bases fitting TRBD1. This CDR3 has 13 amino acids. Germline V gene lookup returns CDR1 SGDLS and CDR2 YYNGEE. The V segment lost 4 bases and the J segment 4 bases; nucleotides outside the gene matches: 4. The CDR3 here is CASSHRGSTEAFF. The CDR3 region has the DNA TGTGCCAGCAGCCACAGGGGATCCACTGAAGCTTTCTTT. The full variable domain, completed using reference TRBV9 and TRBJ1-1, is DSGVTQTPKHLITATGQRVTLRCSPRSGDLSVYWYQQSLDQGLQFLIQYYNGEERAKGNILERFSAQQFPDLHSELNLSSLELGDSALYFCASSHRGSTEAFFGQGTRLTVV.

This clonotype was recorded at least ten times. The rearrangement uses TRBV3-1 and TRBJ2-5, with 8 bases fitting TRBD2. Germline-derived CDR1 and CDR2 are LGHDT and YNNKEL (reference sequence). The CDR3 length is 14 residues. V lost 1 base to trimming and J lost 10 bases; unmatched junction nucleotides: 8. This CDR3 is CASSQAGTRSGQYF. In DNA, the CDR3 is TGTGCCAGCAGCCAAGCCGGGACTAGGAGTGGCCAGTACTTC.

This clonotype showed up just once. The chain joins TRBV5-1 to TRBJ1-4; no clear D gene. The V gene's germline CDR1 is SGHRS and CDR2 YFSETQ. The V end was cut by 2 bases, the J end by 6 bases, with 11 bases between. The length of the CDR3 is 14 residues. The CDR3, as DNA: TGCGCCAGCAGCTTTTCTGGCATTGATGAAAAACTGTTTTTT. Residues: CASSFSGIDEKLFF.

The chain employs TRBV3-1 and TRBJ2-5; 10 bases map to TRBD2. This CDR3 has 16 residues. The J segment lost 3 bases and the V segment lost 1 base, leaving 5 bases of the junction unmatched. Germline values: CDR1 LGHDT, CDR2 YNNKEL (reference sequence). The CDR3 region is CASSQATGTSEETQYF. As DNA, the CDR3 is TGTGCCAGCAGCCAAGCTACCGGGACTAGCGAAGAGACCCAGTACTTC.

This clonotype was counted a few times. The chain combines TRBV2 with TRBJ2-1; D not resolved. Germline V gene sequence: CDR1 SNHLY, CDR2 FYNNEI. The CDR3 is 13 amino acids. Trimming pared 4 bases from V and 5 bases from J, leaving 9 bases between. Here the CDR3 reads CASSADQNNEQFF. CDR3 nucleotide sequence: TGTGCCAGCAGTGCGGACCAGAACAATGAGCAGTTCTTC.

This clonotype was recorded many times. CDR3 nucleotide sequence: TGTGCCAGCAGCGTGGGACCCATGAACACTGAAGCTTTCTTT. It is translated as CASSVGPMNTEAFF. The V gene is TRBV6-6, the J gene TRBJ1-1; maybe TRBD1 (5 bases). Germline lookup yields CDR1 MNHNY and CDR2 SVGAGI (reference sequence). The CDR3 length is 14 residues. With 6 bases removed from V and 0 bases from J, the gap between germline ends came to 11 bases.

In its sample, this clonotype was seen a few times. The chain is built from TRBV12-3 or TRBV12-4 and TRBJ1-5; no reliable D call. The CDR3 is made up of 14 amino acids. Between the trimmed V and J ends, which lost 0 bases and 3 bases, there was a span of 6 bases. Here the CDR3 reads CASSLAGINQPQHF. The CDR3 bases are TGTGCCAGCAGTTTAGCGGGGATCAATCAGCCCCAGCATTTT.

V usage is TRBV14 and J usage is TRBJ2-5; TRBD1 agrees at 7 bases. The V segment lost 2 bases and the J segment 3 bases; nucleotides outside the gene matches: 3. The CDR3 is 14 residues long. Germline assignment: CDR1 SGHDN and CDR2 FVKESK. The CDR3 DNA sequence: TGTGCCAGCAGCCAATTCGACAGGGAAGAGACCCAGTACTTC. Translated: CASSQFDREETQYF.

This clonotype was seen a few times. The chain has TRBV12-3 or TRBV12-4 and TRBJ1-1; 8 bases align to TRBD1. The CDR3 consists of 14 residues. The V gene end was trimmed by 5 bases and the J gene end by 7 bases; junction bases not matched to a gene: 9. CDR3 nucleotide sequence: TGTGCCAGCAGTGTTCAGGGGGCGCCGGGTGAAGCTTTCTTT. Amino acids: CASSVQGAPGEAFF.

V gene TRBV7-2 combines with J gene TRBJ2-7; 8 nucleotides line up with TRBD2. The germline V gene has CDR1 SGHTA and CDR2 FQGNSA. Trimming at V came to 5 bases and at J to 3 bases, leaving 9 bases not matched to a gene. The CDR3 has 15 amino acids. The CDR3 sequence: CASSPRGAGDYEQYF. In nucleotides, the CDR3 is TGTGCCAGCAGCCCCAGGGGAGCGGGGGACTACGAGCAGTACTTC.

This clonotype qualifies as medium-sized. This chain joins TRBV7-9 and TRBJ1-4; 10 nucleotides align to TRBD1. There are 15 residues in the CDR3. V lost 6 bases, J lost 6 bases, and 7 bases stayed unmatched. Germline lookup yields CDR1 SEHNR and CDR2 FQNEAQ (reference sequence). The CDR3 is CASRPQDRGDEKLFF. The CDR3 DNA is TGTGCCAGCAGGCCACAGGACAGGGGGGATGAAAAACTGTTTTTT.

The CDR3 protein is CASSQAFDEQYF. For the CDR3, the DNA is TGTGCCAGCAGTCAGGCCTTTGACGAGCAGTACTTC. The chain carries TRBV27 and TRBJ2-7; D gene unclear. Trimming took 5 bases from V and 5 from J, leaving 10 bases between them. Looked up from germline, CDR1 is MNHEY and CDR2 is SMNVEV (reference sequence). The CDR3 spans 12 residues.

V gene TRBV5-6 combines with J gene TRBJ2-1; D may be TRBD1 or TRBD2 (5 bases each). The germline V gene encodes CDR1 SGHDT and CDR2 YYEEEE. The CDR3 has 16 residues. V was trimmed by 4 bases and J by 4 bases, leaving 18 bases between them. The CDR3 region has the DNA TGTGCCAGCAGCGGACCCCGGGACCCCCTTTACAATGAGCAGTTCTTC. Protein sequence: CASSGPRDPLYNEQFF.

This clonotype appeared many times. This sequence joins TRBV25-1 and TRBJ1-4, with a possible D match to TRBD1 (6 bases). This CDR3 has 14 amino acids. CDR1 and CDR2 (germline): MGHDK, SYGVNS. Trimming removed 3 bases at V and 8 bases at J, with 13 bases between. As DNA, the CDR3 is TGTGCCAGCAGTGACAACAGGGACGGGGAAAAACTGTTTTTT. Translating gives CASSDNRDGEKLFF. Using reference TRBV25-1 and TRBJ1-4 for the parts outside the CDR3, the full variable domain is EADIYQTPRYLVIGTGKKITLECSQTMGHDKMYWYQQDPGMELHLIHYSYGVNSTEKGDLSSESTVSRIRTEHFPLTLESARPSHTSQYLCASSDNRDGEKLFFGSGTQLSVL.

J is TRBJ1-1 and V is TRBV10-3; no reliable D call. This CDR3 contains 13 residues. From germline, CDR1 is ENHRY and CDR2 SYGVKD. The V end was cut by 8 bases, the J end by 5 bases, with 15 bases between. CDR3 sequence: CAIHREGWTEAFF. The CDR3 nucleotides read TGTGCCATCCATAGGGAGGGATGGACTGAAGCTTTCTTT.

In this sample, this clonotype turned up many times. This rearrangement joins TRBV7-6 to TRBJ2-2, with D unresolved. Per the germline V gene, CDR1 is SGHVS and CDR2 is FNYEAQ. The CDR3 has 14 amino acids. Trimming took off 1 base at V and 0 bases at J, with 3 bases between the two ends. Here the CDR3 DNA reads TGTGCCAGCAGCTTAGAGTCGAACACCGGGGAGCTGTTTTTT. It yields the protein CASSLESNTGELFF.

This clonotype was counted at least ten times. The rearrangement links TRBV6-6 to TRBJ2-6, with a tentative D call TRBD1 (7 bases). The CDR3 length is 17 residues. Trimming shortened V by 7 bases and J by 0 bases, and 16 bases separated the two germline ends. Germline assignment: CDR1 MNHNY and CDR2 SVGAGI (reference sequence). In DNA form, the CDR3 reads TGTGCCAGCATAACGCAGGGGGGTAACTCTGGGGCCAACGTCCTGACTTTC. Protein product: CASITQGGNSGANVLTF.

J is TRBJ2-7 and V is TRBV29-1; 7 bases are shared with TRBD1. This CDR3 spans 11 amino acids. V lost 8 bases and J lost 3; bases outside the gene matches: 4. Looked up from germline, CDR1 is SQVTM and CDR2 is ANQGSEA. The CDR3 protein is CSIRDSYEQYF. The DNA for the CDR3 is TGCAGCATCAGGGACAGCTACGAGCAGTACTTC.

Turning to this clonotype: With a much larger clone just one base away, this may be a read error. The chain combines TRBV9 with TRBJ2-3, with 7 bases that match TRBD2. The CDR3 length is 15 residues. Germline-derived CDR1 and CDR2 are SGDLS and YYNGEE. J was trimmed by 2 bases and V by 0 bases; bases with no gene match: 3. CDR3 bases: TGTGCCAGCAGCGTAGAACTAGCGAACACAGATACGCAGTATTTT. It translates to CASSVELANTDTQYF.

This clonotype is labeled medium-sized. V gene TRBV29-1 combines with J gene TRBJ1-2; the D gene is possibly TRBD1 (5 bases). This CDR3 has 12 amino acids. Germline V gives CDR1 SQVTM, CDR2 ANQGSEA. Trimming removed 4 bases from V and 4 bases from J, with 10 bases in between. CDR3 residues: CSVVEGPYGYTF. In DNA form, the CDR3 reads TGCAGCGTTGTAGAGGGACCCTATGGCTACACCTTC. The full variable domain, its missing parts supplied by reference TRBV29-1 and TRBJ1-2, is SAVISQKPSRDICQRGTSLTIQCQVDSQVTMMFWYRQQPGQSLTLIATANQGSEATYESGFVIDKFPISRPNLTFSTLTVSNMSPEDSSIYLCSVVEGPYGYTFGSGTRLTVV.

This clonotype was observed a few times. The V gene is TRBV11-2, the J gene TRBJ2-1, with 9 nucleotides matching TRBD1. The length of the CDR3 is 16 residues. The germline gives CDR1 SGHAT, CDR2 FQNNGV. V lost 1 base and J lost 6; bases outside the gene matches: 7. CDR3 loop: CASSLGPGTGFNEQFF. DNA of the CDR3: TGTGCCAGCAGCTTAGGCCCCGGGACAGGGTTCAATGAGCAGTTCTTC.

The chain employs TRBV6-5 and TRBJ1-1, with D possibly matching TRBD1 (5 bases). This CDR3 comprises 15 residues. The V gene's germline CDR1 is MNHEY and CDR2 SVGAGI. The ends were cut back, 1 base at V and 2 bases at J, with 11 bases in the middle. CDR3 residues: CASSYLGRTNTEAFF. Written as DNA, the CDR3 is TGTGCCAGCAGTTACTTGGGACGGACCAACACTGAAGCTTTCTTT.